The sequence of this T cell receptor beta chain was determined in a study of Graves' ophthalmopathy and Graves' hyperthyroidism. The sample holds many counts of this clonotype. The authors amplified TCR beta CDR3 regions, and they did so from RNA transcripts for repertoire sequencing. The first round was an RT-PCR with HTBI primers, and the second round was a multiplex PCR. TCRdb re-called the multiplex PCR reads through MiXCR, storing one row per CDR3 protein. The sample yields some 520,000 distinct CDR3 sequences, approximately 15% seen once. Germline V gene data show CDR1 as MNHEY and CDR2 as SVGAGI. With V trimmed by 2 bases and J by 5 bases, 8 bases remained unmatched. This CDR3 has 16 amino acids.

This sequence joins TRBV6-5 and TRBJ2-7; 11 nucleotides match TRBD2. The specimen was blood. The clonotype comes from a woman in her twenties or thirties with Graves' ophthalmopathy. The CDR3 region has the DNA TGTGCCAGCAGTTACGAGTTACTAGCGGGAGCCAACGAGCAGTACTTC. Translated, it gives CASSYELLAGANEQYF.